Described below is a single T cell receptor (beta chain) sequence and its context. The CDR3 runs to 17 residues. Germline CDR1 is SGHNT and CDR2 is YENEEA. V lost 4 bases and J lost 3; bases outside the gene matches: 13. The data originate from a study of cytomegalovirus exposure and HLA in healthy donors. TCRdb's table, derived via immunoSEQ multiplex PCR, lists solely in-frame clones and lacks some. This sample has under 300,000 clones; 86% occur once, and the top ten carry less than 1.5%. The rearrangement links TRBV11-3 to TRBJ2-7, with TRBD2 matching 9 bases. Sequences were obtained from PBMCs. The sequence was collected from a woman aged 25 to 45 in good health and CMV-seropositive. For the CDR3, the DNA is TGTGCCAGCAGCTCCTCCGGGCGGGAGGGCCCATACTACGAGCAGTACTTC. It encodes CASSSSGREGPYYEQYF.